These 16 T cell receptor beta chains were all obtained from the same sample, sequenced in a study of T cells in Graves' hyperthyroidism and ophthalmopathy. RNA transcripts served as the template for amplifying TCR beta CDR3 regions. First-round RT-PCR targeting the TCR CDR3 was performed with the HTBI primer set. Via MiXCR, TCRdb re-called the multiplex PCR reads, giving one row per CDR3 protein. The table includes around 300,000 distinct CDR3 sequences, about 20% detected once. The source material was blood. These receptors were taken from a man aged 25 to 40 with Graves' ophthalmopathy.

The rearrangement uses TRBV5-1 and TRBJ2-7; 9 nucleotides agree with TRBD1. This CDR3 is 15 amino acids long. Germline V gene data show CDR1 as SGHRS and CDR2 as YFSETQ. The V and J ends lost 4 bases and 5 bases, in that order; junction bases with no gene match: 10. In DNA form, the CDR3 reads TGCGCCAGCAGCAATACAGGGGGCAGGTGGGACGAGCAGTACTTC. This sequence encodes CASSNTGGRWDEQYF.

This clonotype was detected only a few times. The J gene is TRBJ2-7, the V gene TRBV5-1; D tentatively fits TRBD1 or TRBD2 (5 bases each). The CDR3 is made up of 15 amino acids. V was clipped by 1 base and J by 2 bases, with 13 bases between them. Germline loops: CDR1 SGHRS, CDR2 YFSETQ. The CDR3 DNA follows: TGCGCCAGCAGCTTGTTTGGGGACGAGGCCTACGAGCAGTACTTC. Amino acids: CASSLFGDEAYEQYF.

This chain connects TRBV24-1 to TRBJ2-1, with no clear D. Germline assignment: CDR1 KGHDR and CDR2 SFDVKD. This CDR3 has 16 amino acids. V was pared by 7 bases and J by 0 bases, with 15 bases between. This CDR3 reads CATSDAASSSYNEQFF. The CDR3, as DNA: TGTGCCACCAGCGACGCGGCATCGAGCTCCTACAATGAGCAGTTCTTC.

Details on this clonotype: A much larger clone differs by one base, so this may be a read error. The CDR3 does not close with the conserved phenylalanine or tryptophan, likely indicating a read error. V gene TRBV6-2 or TRBV6-3 combines with J gene TRBJ1-1; the D gene is possibly TRBD1 (5 bases). The CDR3 spans 15 residues. V was trimmed by 6 bases and J by 2 bases, leaving 16 bases between them. From germline, CDR1 is MNHEY and CDR2 SVGEGT. CDR3: CASSRGGDSNTEAFC. CDR3 nucleotides: TGTGCCAGCAGCCGCGGCGGAGACAGCAACACTGAAGCTTTCTGT.

This clonotype was seen a few times. V gene TRBV3-1 combines with J gene TRBJ2-6; D perhaps matches TRBD1 (6 bases). The germline V and J ends were trimmed by 6 bases and 3 bases, with 15 bases remaining between them. The CDR3 is 16 amino acids. CDR1 is LGHDT, CDR2 YNNKEL, per germline (reference sequence). The CDR3 bases are TGTGCCAGCAGTCAATTCACAGGGAGTGGGGCCAACGTCCTGACTTTC. It encodes CASSQFTGSGANVLTF. Complete variable domain (other parts from reference TRBV3-1 and TRBJ2-6): DTAVSQTPKYLVTQMGNDKSIKCEQNLGHDTMYWYKQDSKKFLKIMFSYNNKELIINETVPNRFSPKSPDKAHLNLHINSLELGDSAVYFCASSQFTGSGANVLTFGAGSRLTVL.

Only a few counts were recorded for this clonotype. V and J are TRBV28 and TRBJ2-2, with D possibly matching TRBD2 (6 bases). This CDR3 region has 16 residues. V was cut by 9 bases and J by 3 bases, with 20 bases left in between. The germline gives CDR1 MDHEN, CDR2 SYDVKM. The CDR3 DNA is TGTGCCAGTAAAGGAGCCGGGAGAAAGGACACCGGGGAGCTGTTTTTT. It specifies CASKGAGRKDTGELFF.

The table lists this clonotype with a few counts. One end of the junction does not line up with germline, which may come from a read error. The genes are TRBV5-1 and TRBJ2-1; 9 bases agree with TRBD2. This CDR3 spans 18 amino acids. CDR1 and CDR2 from the germline V gene are SGHRS and YFSETQ. CDR3 residues: CASSLGGLAGSSYNEQFF. CDR3 coding DNA: TGTGCCAGCAGCTTGGGGGGTCTAGCGGGAAGCTCCTACAATGAGCAGTTCTTC. Full variable domain (rest looked up from reference TRBV5-1 and TRBJ2-1): KAGVTQTPRYLIKTRGQQVTLSCSPISGHRSVSWYQQTPGQGLQFLFEYFSETQRNKGNFPGRFSGRQFSNSRSEMNVSTLELGDSALYLCASSLGGLAGSSYNEQFFGPGTRLTVL.

This clonotype was seen at least ten times. The J gene is TRBJ2-7, the V gene TRBV9, with 7 bases matching TRBD2. Germline assignment: CDR1 SGDLS and CDR2 YYNGEE. Trimming cost V 3 bases and J 3 bases; bases outside gene matches: 6. This CDR3 is 14 amino acids long. The CDR3 reads CASSATGGFYEQYF. DNA for the CDR3: TGTGCCAGCAGCGCCACGGGGGGATTCTACGAGCAGTACTTC.

This clonotype was detected ten times or more. V gene TRBV20-1 combines with J gene TRBJ1-2; 9 bases line up with TRBD1. Germline CDR1 is DFQATT and CDR2 is SNEGSKA (reference sequence). This CDR3 has 13 amino acids. V dropped 3 bases and J dropped 8; count of bases not matched to a gene: 7. The CDR3 here is CSASPGQGWGYTF. Written as DNA, the CDR3 is TGCAGTGCTAGCCCGGGACAGGGTTGGGGCTACACCTTC.

This clonotype was counted only a few times. This chain joins TRBV4-1 and TRBJ2-7; D may be TRBD1 or TRBD2 (5 bases each). This CDR3 has 15 residues. In germline, CDR1 is MGHRA, CDR2 YSYEKL. The germline V and J ends were trimmed by 5 bases and 2 bases, with 16 bases remaining between them. The CDR3 DNA reads TGCGCCAGCAGCTCACGGGACGACCTTGCCTACGAGCAGTACTTC. Encoded protein: CASSSRDDLAYEQYF.

There are a few counts of this clonotype. The chain recombines TRBV9 with TRBJ1-1; TRBD1 might be the D (5 bases). Germline CDR1 reads SGDLS; CDR2 reads YYNGEE. With 0 bases removed from V and 0 bases from J, the gap between germline ends came to 9 bases. The CDR3 has 15 residues. This CDR3 reads CASSVDWGMNTEAFF. In DNA, the CDR3 is TGTGCCAGCAGCGTAGATTGGGGGATGAACACTGAAGCTTTCTTT.

This clonotype was picked up a small number of times. The J gene is TRBJ2-3, the V gene TRBV20-1; 9 nucleotides align to TRBD2. Germline trimming cut 3 bases from V and 5 bases from J; bases unmatched to any gene: 15. The CDR3 runs 17 residues. Germline CDR1 DFQATT, CDR2 SNEGSKA (reference sequence). CDR3 sequence reads: CSARALAGGPGRDTQYF. CDR3 sequence (DNA): TGCAGTGCTAGGGCTCTGGCGGGAGGGCCTGGTAGAGATACGCAGTATTTT.

This clonotype was recorded at least ten times. This rearrangement joins TRBV3-1 to TRBJ2-2; D remains ambiguous. With 1 base removed from V and 0 bases from J, the gap between germline ends came to 9 bases. Germline V lookup: CDR1 LGHDT, CDR2 YNNKEL (reference sequence). The CDR3 runs 16 residues. In DNA form, the CDR3 reads TGTGCCAGCAGCCAAGGGCCGACCACGAACACCGGGGAGCTGTTTTTT. Residues: CASSQGPTTNTGELFF.

V usage is TRBV24-1 and J usage is TRBJ1-1, with D possibly being TRBD1 (6 bases). V was clipped by 8 bases and J by 3 bases, with 18 bases between them. The V gene's germline CDR1 is KGHDR and CDR2 SFDVKD. CDR3 size: 15 residues. CDR3 DNA: TGTGCCACCATCGGCGGCCAGGGGCCGGACACTGAAGCTTTCTTT. Translating gives CATIGGQGPDTEAFF.

This clonotype appeared a few times. This rearrangement joins TRBV27 to TRBJ1-2; 12 bases are a match to TRBD1. From germline, CDR1 is MNHEY and CDR2 SMNVEV (reference sequence). The ends lost 6 bases at V and 6 bases at J; junction bases unmatched: 8. CDR3 length equals 15 residues. The CDR3 here is CASSFRDRGRNGYTF. The DNA of the CDR3 is TGTGCCAGCAGCTTCCGGGACAGGGGGCGAAATGGCTACACCTTC.

Ten or more counts support this clonotype. The chain recombines TRBV7-2 with TRBJ1-1; no firm D call. The germline V and J ends were trimmed by 0 bases and 1 base, with 6 bases remaining between them. Per germline, CDR1 SGHTA and CDR2 FQGNSA. This CDR3 contains 14 residues. CDR3 amino acids: CASSLASENTEAFF. The CDR3, as DNA: TGTGCCAGCAGCTTAGCGTCGGAGAACACTGAAGCTTTCTTT.